Listed here are 28 T cell receptor beta chains from one sample, sequenced in a study of OX40 agonist ivuxolimab in advanced cancers. Sequencing was performed with immunoSEQ multiplex PCR; in TCRdb, only in-frame clones are kept and a portion is missing. Among roughly 71,000 clones listed, around 83% were seen once. The input for sequencing was CD4+ or CD8+ T cells sorted from blood, taken in a trial of the OX40 agonist ivuxolimab. These receptors were taken from an adult with an advanced solid tumor such as melanoma, head and neck, liver or kidney cancer.

The chain links TRBV6-4 to TRBJ2-1; 9 nucleotides line up with TRBD1. The CDR3 loop spans 16 amino acids. The V gene's germline CDR1 is MRHNA and CDR2 SNTAGT. With 6 bases clipped from V and 3 bases from J, the junction kept 9 bases outside the gene matches. The CDR3 region is CASRTIQGANYNEQFF. DNA for the CDR3: TGTGCCAGCAGGACCATACAGGGGGCCAACTACAATGAGCAGTTCTTC.

The chain joins TRBV28 to TRBJ1-2, with D possibly being TRBD1 (6 bases). This CDR3 comprises 13 residues. Per germline, CDR1 MDHEN and CDR2 SYDVKM. V was clipped by 2 bases and J by 8 bases, with 12 bases between them. The CDR3 loop reads CASSLDRSVGYTF. CDR3 in DNA: TGTGCCAGCAGTTTAGACAGGTCGGTCGGCTACACCTTC.

The J gene is TRBJ2-7, the V gene TRBV15, with 11 bases matching TRBD1. The V gene end was trimmed by 4 bases and the J gene end by 3 bases; junction bases not matched to a gene: 2. The length of the CDR3 is 14 residues. Looked up from germline, CDR1 is LNHNV and CDR2 is YYDKDF (reference sequence). The CDR3 DNA is TGTGCCACCAGCACCGGGACAGGGGGCTACGAGCAGTACTTC. It is translated as CATSTGTGGYEQYF.

The V call is TRBV4-1, the J call TRBJ2-6; 11 bases match TRBD1. With V trimmed by 0 bases and J by 0 bases, 1 base remained unmatched. This CDR3 has 18 residues. CDR1 and CDR2 (germline): MGHRA, YSYEKL. The CDR3 DNA reads TGCGCCAGCAGCCAAGAAGGACAGGGGGCCTCTGGGGCCAACGTCCTGACTTTC. Its protein is CASSQEGQGASGANVLTF.

This chain joins TRBV9 and TRBJ2-3; D is ambiguous. The germline gives CDR1 SGDLS, CDR2 YYNGEE. There are 13 residues in the CDR3. V was clipped by 0 bases and J by 4 bases, with 6 bases between them. The CDR3 region is CASSVVLSDTQYF. DNA of the CDR3: TGTGCCAGCAGCGTAGTCCTTTCAGATACGCAGTATTTT. The full variable domain, completed using reference TRBV9 and TRBJ2-3, is DSGVTQTPKHLITATGQRVTLRCSPRSGDLSVYWYQQSLDQGLQFLIQYYNGEERAKGNILERFSAQQFPDLHSELNLSSLELGDSALYFCASSVVLSDTQYFGPGTRLTVL.

The chain carries TRBV28 and TRBJ2-7; D is perhaps TRBD1 or TRBD2 (7 bases each). The CDR3 runs to 19 residues. In germline, CDR1 is MDHEN, CDR2 SYDVKM. Trimming took 7 bases from V and 0 from J, leaving 28 bases between them. The CDR3 reads CASNPQGTWGGSSSYEQYF. DNA of the CDR3: TGTGCCAGCAACCCACAGGGGACATGGGGCGGGAGTTCCTCCTACGAGCAGTACTTC. Full variable domain (missing parts from reference TRBV28 and TRBJ2-7): DVKVTQSSRYLVKRTGEKVFLECVQDMDHENMFWYRQDPGLGLRLIYFSYDVKMKEKGDIPEGYSVSREKKERFSLILESASTNQTSMYLCASNPQGTWGGSSSYEQYFGPGTRLTVT.

V is TRBV28 and J is TRBJ2-3; TRBD2 matches at 7 bases. With 10 bases clipped from V and 8 bases from J, the junction kept 15 bases outside the gene matches. The germline gives CDR1 MDHEN, CDR2 SYDVKM. CDR3 length: 14 amino acids. CDR3 sequence: CAIEIGLGEGTQYF. The CDR3 DNA sequence: TGTGCCATCGAGATCGGACTAGGAGAGGGTACGCAGTATTTT.

V and J are TRBV25-1 and TRBJ2-3, with D perhaps matching TRBD2 (5 bases). CDR1 and CDR2 (germline): MGHDK, SYGVNS. CDR3 length: 13 amino acids. V lost 1 base, J lost 5 bases, and 7 bases lay in between. DNA of the CDR3: TGTGCCAGCAGTGAATTCGGGGAAGATACGCAGTATTTT. This sequence encodes CASSEFGEDTQYF.

This chain joins TRBV28 and TRBJ2-7; the D gene is possibly TRBD2 (7 bases). With 5 bases removed from V and 5 bases from J, the gap between germline ends came to 16 bases. The CDR3 covers 14 residues. Germline CDR1 is MDHEN and CDR2 is SYDVKM. DNA of the CDR3: TGTGCCAGCAGTCCTAGGGGGGGCGGGGACGAGCAGTACTTC. This translates into CASSPRGGGDEQYF.

The sample holds a few counts of this clone. This chain uses TRBV28 with TRBJ1-5; TRBD1 agrees at 8 bases. Germline V gene sequence: CDR1 MDHEN, CDR2 SYDVKM. CDR3 length equals 15 residues. Germline trimming cut 1 base from V and 6 bases from J; bases unmatched to any gene: 5. The chain's CDR3 is CASSLYNRGSQPQHF. DNA of the CDR3: TGTGCCAGCAGTTTATACAACAGGGGGTCTCAGCCCCAGCATTTT.

The CDR3 here is CATSRRTGKGTQYF. In nucleotides, the CDR3 is TGTGCCACCAGCAGGAGGACAGGAAAGGGGACCCAGTACTTC. The V and J genes are TRBV15 and TRBJ2-5; 7 bases line up with TRBD1. Germline V gene lookup returns CDR1 LNHNV and CDR2 YYDKDF (reference sequence). The CDR3 extends over 14 amino acids. Germline trimming cut 3 bases from V and 7 bases from J; bases unmatched to any gene: 8.

The CDR3: CASTTPMVPYNEQFF. The CDR3 coding sequence is TGTGCCAGCACCACCCCCATGGTTCCCTACAATGAGCAGTTCTTC. The chain carries TRBV6-5 and TRBJ2-1; D not resolved. V lost 7 bases and J 2 bases, leaving 15 bases between the germline ends. Germline CDR1 is MNHEY and CDR2 is SVGAGI. The CDR3 sequence is 15 residues long.

V usage is TRBV2 and J usage is TRBJ1-5, with TRBD1 matching over 11 bases. Trimming cost V 10 bases and J 2 bases; bases outside gene matches: 4. Germline V gene lookup returns CDR1 SNHLY and CDR2 FYNNEI. The CDR3 extends over 14 amino acids. CDR3 sequence reads: CAMGGQGGNQPQHF. The CDR3 bases are TGTGCCATGGGGGGACAGGGGGGCAATCAGCCCCAGCATTTT.

This rearrangement joins TRBV2 to TRBJ2-7; D is possibly TRBD2 (6 bases). The CDR3 extends over 14 amino acids. CDR1 and CDR2 (germline): SNHLY, FYNNEI. Trimming removed 4 bases at V and 1 base at J, with 11 bases between. The CDR3 loop is CASSARGTSYEQYF. In nucleotides, the CDR3 is TGTGCCAGCAGTGCCCGGGGGACTTCCTACGAGCAGTACTTC.

The gene calls are TRBV11-2 and TRBJ2-1; TRBD1 is a possible D gene (5 bases). V was cut by 1 base and J by 6 bases, with 13 bases left in between. From germline, CDR1 is SGHAT and CDR2 FQNNGV. This CDR3 contains 15 residues. The CDR3 sequence is CASSLAQAWGNEQFF. The CDR3 DNA is TGTGCCAGCAGCTTAGCACAGGCCTGGGGCAATGAGCAGTTCTTC.

This chain joins TRBV15 and TRBJ2-2, with 15 bases lining up with TRBD2. This CDR3 has 17 residues. Germline lookup yields CDR1 LNHNV and CDR2 YYDKDF (reference sequence). V was clipped by 3 bases and J by 3 bases; unmatched bases: 2. The CDR3 is CATSSRTSGRDTGELFF. DNA for the CDR3: TGTGCCACCAGCAGCAGGACTAGCGGGAGGGACACCGGGGAGCTGTTTTTT.

This clone occurred a few times. The V call is TRBV5-1, the J call TRBJ1-2; D is possibly TRBD1 (6 bases). Germline lookup yields CDR1 SGHRS and CDR2 YFSETQ. Trimming took 4 bases from V and 4 from J, leaving 8 bases between them. The CDR3 loop spans 12 amino acids. CDR3 residues: CASSPDSYGYTF. CDR3 DNA sequence: TGCGCCAGCAGCCCGGACAGCTATGGCTACACCTTC. Full variable domain (missing parts from reference TRBV5-1 and TRBJ1-2): KAGVTQTPRYLIKTRGQQVTLSCSPISGHRSVSWYQQTPGQGLQFLFEYFSETQRNKGNFPGRFSGRQFSNSRSEMNVSTLELGDSALYLCASSPDSYGYTFGSGTRLTVV.

This clone was seen a single time. Its ends do not fully match the called genes, so a read error is possible. This chain connects TRBV2 to TRBJ1-4; TRBD1 is a possible D gene (6 bases). This CDR3 region has 15 residues. Germline CDR1 reads SNHLY; CDR2 reads FYNNEI. CDR3 residues: CASSDNREESGKTVF. The DNA of the CDR3 is TGTGCCAGCAGTGACAACAGGGAAGAGTCTGGAAAAACTGTTTTT.

CDR3: CASSLDRYQETQYF. CDR3 coding DNA: TGTGCCAGCAGCTTAGATCGGTACCAAGAGACCCAGTACTTC. The rearrangement joins TRBV11-2 to TRBJ2-5; no clear D. Germline CDR1 and CDR2: SGHAT and FQNNGV. V lost 0 bases to trimming and J lost 0 bases, with 5 bases between them. This CDR3 region has 14 residues.

In nucleotides, the CDR3 is TGTGCCAGCAGTTCGAACGTGCCCCAGTTAAACTATGGCTACACCTTC. It yields the protein CASSSNVPQLNYGYTF. The chain uses TRBV6-5 and TRBJ1-2; D is uncertain. CDR1 MNHEY and CDR2 SVGAGI come from the germline V gene. The CDR3 contains 16 residues. The V end was cut by 4 bases, the J end by 2 bases, with 17 bases between.

V usage is TRBV7-9 and J usage is TRBJ2-1; 9 bases fit TRBD1. The germline gives CDR1 SEHNR, CDR2 FQNEAQ (reference sequence). This CDR3 is 18 amino acids long. The V gene end was trimmed by 10 bases and the J gene end by 0 bases; junction bases not matched to a gene: 16. This CDR3 reads CATPPGQGTSSSYNEQFF. The CDR3, as DNA: TGTGCCACCCCACCGGGACAGGGTACGTCTAGCTCCTACAATGAGCAGTTCTTC.

The chain combines TRBV28 with TRBJ2-3; D might be TRBD2 (6 bases). V gave up 7 bases and J gave up 3 bases, with 14 bases separating them. Germline V gene data show CDR1 as MDHEN and CDR2 as SYDVKM. CDR3 size: 14 residues. The CDR3 nucleotides are TGTGCCAGCAAAGGTCCCCGGGGGACAGATACGCAGTATTTT. Translation: CASKGPRGTDTQYF.

V gene TRBV20-1 combines with J gene TRBJ2-7; D gene unclear. This CDR3 contains 11 residues. With 1 base removed from V and 4 bases from J, the gap between germline ends came to 5 bases. Germline V lookup: CDR1 DFQATT, CDR2 SNEGSKA (reference sequence). The DNA for the CDR3 is TGCAGTGCTAGAGCTCTTTACGAGCAGTACTTC. This encodes CSARALYEQYF.

This clone was detected once. V gene TRBV7-2 combines with J gene TRBJ2-1; no reliable D call. The CDR3 runs to 15 residues. Germline-derived CDR1 and CDR2 are SGHTA and FQGNSA. Between the trimmed V and J ends, which lost 2 bases and 3 bases, there was a span of 11 bases. CDR3 nucleotides: TGTGCCAGCAGCTTAAATGGCCTCAGCTACAATGAGCAGTTCTTC. This translates into CASSLNGLSYNEQFF.

V and J are TRBV2 and TRBJ1-5, with a weak D call TRBD1 (5 bases). Per germline, CDR1 SNHLY and CDR2 FYNNEI. This CDR3 is built from 12 residues. V lost 8 bases to trimming and J lost 9 bases, with 14 bases between them. In DNA, the CDR3 is TGTGCCAGCTCCGAGTCTGGGGCGCCCCAGCATTTT. This encodes CASSESGAPQHF. Drawing the rest from reference TRBV2 and TRBJ1-5, the complete variable domain is EPEVTQTPSHQVTQMGQEVILRCVPISNHLYFYWYRQILGQKVEFLVSFYNNEISEKSEIFDDQFSVERPDGSNFTLKIRSTKLEDSAMYFCASSESGAPQHFGDGTRLSIL.

This clone appeared a few times. This chain links TRBV28 with TRBJ2-3, with 9 bases that match TRBD2. Germline values: CDR1 MDHEN, CDR2 SYDVKM. The length of the CDR3 is 22 residues. Trimming at V came to 3 bases and at J to 2 bases, leaving 24 bases not matched to a gene. In nucleotides, the CDR3 is TGTGCCAGCAGTTTTGCTGGCGGGGTAGCGGGAGATCTTAGCCCTTTCACAGATACGCAGTATTTT. It is translated as CASSFAGGVAGDLSPFTDTQYF.

This clone was seen a handful of times. The chain combines TRBV18 with TRBJ2-1; D assignment may be TRBD1 or TRBD2 (5 bases each). Germline-derived CDR1 and CDR2 are KGHSH and LQKENI. The CDR3 covers 15 residues. Trimming removed 3 bases at V and 5 bases at J, with 14 bases between. The CDR3 DNA reads TGTGCCAGCTCACCGAAAGACTTGGGGGACAATGAGCAGTTCTTC. Residues: CASSPKDLGDNEQFF.

The chain joins TRBV2 to TRBJ2-1, with a tentative D call TRBD2 (5 bases). The V and J ends lost 3 bases and 3 bases respectively, with 9 bases between them. CDR3 length: 14 amino acids. Germline V gives CDR1 SNHLY, CDR2 FYNNEI. Written as DNA, the CDR3 is TGTGCCAGCAGTGAGAGGGTCCTCTACAATGAGCAGTTCTTC. It encodes CASSERVLYNEQFF.